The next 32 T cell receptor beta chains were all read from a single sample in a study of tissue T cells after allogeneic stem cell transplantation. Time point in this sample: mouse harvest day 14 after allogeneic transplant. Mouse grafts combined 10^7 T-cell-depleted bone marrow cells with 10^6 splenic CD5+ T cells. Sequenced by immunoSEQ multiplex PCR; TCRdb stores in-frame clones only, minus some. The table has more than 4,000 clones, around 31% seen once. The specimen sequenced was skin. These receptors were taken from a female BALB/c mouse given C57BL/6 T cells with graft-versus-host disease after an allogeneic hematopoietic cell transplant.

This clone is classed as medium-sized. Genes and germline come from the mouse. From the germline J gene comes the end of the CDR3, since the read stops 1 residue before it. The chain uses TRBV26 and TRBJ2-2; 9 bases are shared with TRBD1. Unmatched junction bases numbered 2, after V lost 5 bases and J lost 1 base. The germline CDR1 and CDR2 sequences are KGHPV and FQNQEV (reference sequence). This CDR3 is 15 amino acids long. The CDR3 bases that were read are TGTGCCAGCAGTTTGGGACAGGGAAACACCGGGCAGCTCTAC. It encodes CASSLGQGNTGQLY. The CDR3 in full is CASSLGQGNTGQLYF.

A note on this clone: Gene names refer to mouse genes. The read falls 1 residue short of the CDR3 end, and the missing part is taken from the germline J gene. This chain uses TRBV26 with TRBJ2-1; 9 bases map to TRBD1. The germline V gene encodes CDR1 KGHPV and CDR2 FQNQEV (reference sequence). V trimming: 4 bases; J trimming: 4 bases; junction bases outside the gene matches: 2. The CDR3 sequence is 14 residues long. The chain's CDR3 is CASSPGTGYAEQFF. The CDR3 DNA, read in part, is TGTGCCAGCAGTCCCGGGACAGGGTATGCTGAGCAGTTC.

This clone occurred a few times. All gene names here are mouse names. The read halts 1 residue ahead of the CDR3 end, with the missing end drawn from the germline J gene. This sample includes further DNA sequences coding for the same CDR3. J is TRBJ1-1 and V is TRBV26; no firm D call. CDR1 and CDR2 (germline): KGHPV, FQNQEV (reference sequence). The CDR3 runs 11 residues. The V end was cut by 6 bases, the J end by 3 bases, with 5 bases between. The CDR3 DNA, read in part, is TGTGCCAGCAGCCGGGACACAGAAGTCTTC. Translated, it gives CASSRDTEVF. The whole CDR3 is CASSRDTEVFF.

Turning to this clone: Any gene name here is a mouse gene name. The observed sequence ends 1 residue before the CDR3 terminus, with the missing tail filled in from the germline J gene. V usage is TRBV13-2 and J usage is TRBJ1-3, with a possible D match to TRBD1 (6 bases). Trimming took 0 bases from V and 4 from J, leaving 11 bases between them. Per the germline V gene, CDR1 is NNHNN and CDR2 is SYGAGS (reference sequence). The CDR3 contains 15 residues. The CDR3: CASGDAGGRGNTLYF. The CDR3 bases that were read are TGTGCCAGCGGTGATGCCGGGGGGCGAGGAAATACGCTCTAT.

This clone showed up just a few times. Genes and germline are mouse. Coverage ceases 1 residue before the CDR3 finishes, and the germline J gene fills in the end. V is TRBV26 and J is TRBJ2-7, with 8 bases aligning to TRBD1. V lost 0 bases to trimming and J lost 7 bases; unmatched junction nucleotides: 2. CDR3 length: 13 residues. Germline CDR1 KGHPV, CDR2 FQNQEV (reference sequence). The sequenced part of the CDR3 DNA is TGTGCCAGCAGTCTGTCCAGGGGGCAAGAACAGTAC. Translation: CASSLSRGQEQY. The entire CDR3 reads CASSLSRGQEQYF.

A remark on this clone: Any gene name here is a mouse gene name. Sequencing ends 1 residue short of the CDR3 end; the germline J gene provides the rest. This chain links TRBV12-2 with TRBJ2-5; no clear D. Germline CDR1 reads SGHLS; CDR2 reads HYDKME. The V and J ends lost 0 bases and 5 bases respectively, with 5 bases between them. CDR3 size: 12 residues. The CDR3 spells CASSLETDTQYF. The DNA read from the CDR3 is TGTGCCAGCTCTCTCGAAACAGACACCCAGTAC.

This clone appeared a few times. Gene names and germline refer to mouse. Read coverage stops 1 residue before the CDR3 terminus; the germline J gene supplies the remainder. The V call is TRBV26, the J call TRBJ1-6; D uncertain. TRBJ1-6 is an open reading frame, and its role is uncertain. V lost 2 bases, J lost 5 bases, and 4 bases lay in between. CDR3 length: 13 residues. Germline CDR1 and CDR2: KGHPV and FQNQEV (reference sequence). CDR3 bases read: TGTGCCAGCAGTCTGGACAATAATTCGCCCCTCTAC. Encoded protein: CASSLDNNSPLY. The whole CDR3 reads CASSLDNNSPLYF.

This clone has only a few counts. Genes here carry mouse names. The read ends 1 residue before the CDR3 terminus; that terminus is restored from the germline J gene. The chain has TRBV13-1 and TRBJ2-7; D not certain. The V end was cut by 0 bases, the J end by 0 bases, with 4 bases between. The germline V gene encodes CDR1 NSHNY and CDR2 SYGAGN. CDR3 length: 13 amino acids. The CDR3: CASSDAFSYEQYF. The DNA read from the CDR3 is TGTGCCAGCAGTGATGCATTCTCCTATGAACAGTAC.

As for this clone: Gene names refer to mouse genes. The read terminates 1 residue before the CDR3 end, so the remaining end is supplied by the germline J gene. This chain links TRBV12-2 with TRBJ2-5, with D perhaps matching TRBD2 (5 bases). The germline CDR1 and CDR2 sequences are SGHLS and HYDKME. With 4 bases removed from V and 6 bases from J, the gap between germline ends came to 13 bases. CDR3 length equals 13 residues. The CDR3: CASSPSVGDTQYF. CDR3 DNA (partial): TGTGCCAGCTCCCCGTCCGTGGGGGACACCCAGTAC.

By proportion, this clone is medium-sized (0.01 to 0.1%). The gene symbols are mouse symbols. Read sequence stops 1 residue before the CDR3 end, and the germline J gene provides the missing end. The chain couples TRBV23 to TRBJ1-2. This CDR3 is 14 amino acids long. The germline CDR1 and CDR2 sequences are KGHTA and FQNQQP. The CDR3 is CSSSRRERDSDYTF. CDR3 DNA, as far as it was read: TGCTCCAGCAGTCGGAGGGAAAGGGACTCCGACTACACC.

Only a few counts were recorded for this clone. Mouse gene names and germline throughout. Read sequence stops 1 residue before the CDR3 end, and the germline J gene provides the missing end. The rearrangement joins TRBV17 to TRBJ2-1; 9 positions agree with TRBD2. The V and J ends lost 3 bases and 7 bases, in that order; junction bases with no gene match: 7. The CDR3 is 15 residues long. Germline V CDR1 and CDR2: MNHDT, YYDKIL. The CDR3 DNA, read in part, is TGTGCTAGCAGTAGGTGGGGGGGCGCGGGAGCTGAGCAGTTC. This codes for CASSRWGGAGAEQF. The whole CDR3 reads CASSRWGGAGAEQFF.

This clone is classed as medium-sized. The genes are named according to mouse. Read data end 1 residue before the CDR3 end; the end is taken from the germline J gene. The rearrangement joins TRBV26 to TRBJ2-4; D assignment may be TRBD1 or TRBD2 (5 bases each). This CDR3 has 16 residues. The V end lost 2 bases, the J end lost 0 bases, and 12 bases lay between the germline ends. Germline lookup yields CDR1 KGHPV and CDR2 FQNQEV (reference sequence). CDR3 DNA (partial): TGTGCCAGCAGTCTGGGGGGATCCTTTAGTCAAAACACCTTGTAC. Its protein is CASSLGGSFSQNTLY. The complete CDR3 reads CASSLGGSFSQNTLYF.

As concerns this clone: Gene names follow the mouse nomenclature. The sequenced part of the CDR3 DNA is TGTGCCAGCAGCCAAGTCTACACTTCCAACGAAAGATTATTT. This gives the protein CASSQVYTSNERLF. In full, the CDR3 reads CASSQVYTSNERLFF. J is TRBJ1-4 and V is TRBV5; D unclear. Read coverage stops 1 residue before the CDR3 terminus; the germline J gene supplies the remainder. Trimming removed 1 base at V and 1 base at J, with 7 bases between. The germline CDR1 and CDR2 sequences are LGHNA and YNLKQL (reference sequence). The CDR3 loop spans 15 amino acids.

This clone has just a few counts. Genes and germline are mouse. CDR3 amino acids: CASSSSSYEQYF. The CDR3 DNA, read in part, is TGTGCCAGCAGCTCCTCCTCCTATGAACAGTAC. This rearrangement joins TRBV3 to TRBJ2-7; no reliable D call. The read comes to an end 1 residue before the CDR3 does, leaving the germline J gene to fill in the end. The CDR3 consists of 12 residues. Germline V gene lookup returns CDR1 SNHLY and CDR2 FYNGKV (reference sequence). Trimming left V 4 bases short and J 0 bases short, with 4 bases between.

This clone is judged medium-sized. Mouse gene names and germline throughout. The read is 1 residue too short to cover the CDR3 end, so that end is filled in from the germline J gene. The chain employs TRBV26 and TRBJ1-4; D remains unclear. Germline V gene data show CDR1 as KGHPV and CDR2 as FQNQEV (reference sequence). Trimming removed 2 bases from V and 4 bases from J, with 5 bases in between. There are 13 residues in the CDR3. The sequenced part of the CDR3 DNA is TGTGCCAGCAGTCTGATGAGCAACGAAAGATTATTT. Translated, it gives CASSLMSNERLF. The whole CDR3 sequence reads CASSLMSNERLFF.

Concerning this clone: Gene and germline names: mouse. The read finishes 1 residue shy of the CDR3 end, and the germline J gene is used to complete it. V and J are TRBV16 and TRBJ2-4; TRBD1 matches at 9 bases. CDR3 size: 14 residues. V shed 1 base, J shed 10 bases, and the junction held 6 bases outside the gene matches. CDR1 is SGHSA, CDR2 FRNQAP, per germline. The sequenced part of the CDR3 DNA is TGTGCAAGCAGCTTAGGGCCGGGACAGGGCTCCTTGTAC. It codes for CASSLGPGQGSLY. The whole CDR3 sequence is CASSLGPGQGSLYF.

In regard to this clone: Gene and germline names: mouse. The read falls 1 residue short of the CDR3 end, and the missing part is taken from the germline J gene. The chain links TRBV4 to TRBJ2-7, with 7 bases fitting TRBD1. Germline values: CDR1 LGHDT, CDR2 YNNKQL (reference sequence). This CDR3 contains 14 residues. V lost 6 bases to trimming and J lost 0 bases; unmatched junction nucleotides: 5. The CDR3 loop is CASSLGDSSYEQYF. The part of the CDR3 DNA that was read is TGTGCCAGCAGTTTAGGGGACAGCTCCTATGAACAGTAC.

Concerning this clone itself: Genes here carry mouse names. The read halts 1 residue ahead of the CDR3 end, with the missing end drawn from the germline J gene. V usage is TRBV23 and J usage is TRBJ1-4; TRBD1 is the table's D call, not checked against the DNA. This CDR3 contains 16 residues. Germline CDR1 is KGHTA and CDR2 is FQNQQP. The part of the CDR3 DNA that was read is TGCTCCAGCAGTCAACAGGGACAGGGGGCCGGCGAAAGATTATTT. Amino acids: CSSSQQGQGAGERLF. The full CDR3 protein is CSSSQQGQGAGERLFF.

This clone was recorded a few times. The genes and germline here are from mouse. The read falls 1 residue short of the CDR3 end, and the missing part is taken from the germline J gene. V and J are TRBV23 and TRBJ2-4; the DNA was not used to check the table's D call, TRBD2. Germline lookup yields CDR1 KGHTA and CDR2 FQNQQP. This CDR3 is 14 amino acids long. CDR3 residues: CSSSRDWSQNTLYF. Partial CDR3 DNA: TGCTCCAGCAGTAGGGACTGGAGTCAAAACACCTTGTAC.

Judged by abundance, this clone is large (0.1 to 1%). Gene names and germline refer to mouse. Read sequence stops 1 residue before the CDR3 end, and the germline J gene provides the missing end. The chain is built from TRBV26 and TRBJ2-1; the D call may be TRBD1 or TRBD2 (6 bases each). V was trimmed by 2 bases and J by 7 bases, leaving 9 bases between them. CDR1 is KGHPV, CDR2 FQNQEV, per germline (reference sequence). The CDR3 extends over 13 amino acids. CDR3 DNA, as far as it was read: TGTGCCAGCAGTCTGGGGGGCGAGGCTGAGCAGTTC. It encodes CASSLGGEAEQF. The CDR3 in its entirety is CASSLGGEAEQFF.

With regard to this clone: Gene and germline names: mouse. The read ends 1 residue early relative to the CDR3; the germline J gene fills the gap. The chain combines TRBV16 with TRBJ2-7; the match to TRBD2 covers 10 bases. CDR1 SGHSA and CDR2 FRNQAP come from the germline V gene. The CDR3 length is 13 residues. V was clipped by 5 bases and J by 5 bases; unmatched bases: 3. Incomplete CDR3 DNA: TGTGCAAGCAGCCGACTGGGGGGAGATGAACAGTAC. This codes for CASSRLGGDEQY. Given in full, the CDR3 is CASSRLGGDEQYF.

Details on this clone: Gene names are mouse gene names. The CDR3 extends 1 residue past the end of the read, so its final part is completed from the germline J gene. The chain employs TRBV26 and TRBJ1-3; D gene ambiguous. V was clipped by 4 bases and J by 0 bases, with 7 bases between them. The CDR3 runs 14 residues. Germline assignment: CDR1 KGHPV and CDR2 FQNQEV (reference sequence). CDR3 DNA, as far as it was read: TGTGCCAGCAGTCGGCAAACTTCTGGAAATACGCTCTAT. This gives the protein CASSRQTSGNTLY. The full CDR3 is CASSRQTSGNTLYF. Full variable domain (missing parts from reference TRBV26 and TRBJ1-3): NSKVIQTPRYLVKGQGQKAKMRCIPEKGHPVVFWYQQNKNNEFKFLINFQNQEVLQQIDMTEKRFSAECPSNSPCSLEIQSSEAGDSALYLCASSRQTSGNTLYFGEGSRLIVV.

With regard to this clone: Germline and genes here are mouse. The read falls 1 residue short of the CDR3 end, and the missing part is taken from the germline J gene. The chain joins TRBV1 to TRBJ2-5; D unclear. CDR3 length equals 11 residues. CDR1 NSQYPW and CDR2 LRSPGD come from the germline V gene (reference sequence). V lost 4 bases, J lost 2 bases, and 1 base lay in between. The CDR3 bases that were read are TGCACCTGCAGTGGCCAAGACACCCAGTAC. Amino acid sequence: CTCSGQDTQY. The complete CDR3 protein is CTCSGQDTQYF.

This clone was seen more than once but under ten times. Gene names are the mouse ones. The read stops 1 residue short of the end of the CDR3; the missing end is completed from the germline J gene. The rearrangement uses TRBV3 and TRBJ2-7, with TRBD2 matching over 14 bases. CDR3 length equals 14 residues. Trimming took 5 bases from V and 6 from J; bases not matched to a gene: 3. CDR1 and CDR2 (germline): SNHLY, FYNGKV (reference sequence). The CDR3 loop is CASSRDWGGSEQYF. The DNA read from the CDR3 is TGTGCCAGCAGCCGGGACTGGGGGGGCAGTGAACAGTAC.

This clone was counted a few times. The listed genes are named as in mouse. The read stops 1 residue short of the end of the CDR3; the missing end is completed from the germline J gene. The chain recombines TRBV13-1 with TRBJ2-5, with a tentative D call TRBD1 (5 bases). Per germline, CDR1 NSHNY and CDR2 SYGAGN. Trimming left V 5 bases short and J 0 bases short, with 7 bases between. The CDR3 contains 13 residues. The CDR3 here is CASRDNNQDTQYF. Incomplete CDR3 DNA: TGTGCCAGCAGGGACAATAACCAAGACACCCAGTAC.

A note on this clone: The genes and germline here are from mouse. CDR3 protein: CSSSKGYSYNSPLYF. The CDR3 bases that were read are TGCTCCAGCAGCAAGGGGTATTCCTATAATTCGCCCCTCTAC. The chain has TRBV23 and TRBJ1-6; whether TRBD1, the table's D call, matches the DNA was not checked. The read terminates 1 residue before the CDR3 end, so the remaining end is supplied by the germline J gene. Being an ORF, TRBJ1-6 has a function that is uncertain. Germline V gene data show CDR1 as KGHTA and CDR2 as FQNQQP. This CDR3 is 15 amino acids long.

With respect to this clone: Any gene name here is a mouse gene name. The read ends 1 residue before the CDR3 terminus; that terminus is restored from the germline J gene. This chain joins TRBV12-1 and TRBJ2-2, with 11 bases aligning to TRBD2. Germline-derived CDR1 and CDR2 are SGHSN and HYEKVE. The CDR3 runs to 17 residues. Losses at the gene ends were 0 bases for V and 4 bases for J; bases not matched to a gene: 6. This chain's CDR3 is CASSLHWGGRGTGQLYF. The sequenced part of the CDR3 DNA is TGTGCCAGCTCTCTCCACTGGGGGGGCAGGGGCACCGGGCAGCTCTAC.

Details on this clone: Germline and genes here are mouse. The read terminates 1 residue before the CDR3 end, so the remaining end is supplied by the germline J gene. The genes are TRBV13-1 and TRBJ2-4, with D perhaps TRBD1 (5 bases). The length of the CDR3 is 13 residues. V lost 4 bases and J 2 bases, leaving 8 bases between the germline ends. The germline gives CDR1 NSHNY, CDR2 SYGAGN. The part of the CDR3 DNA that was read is TGTGCCAGCAGTCTGACAGTTCAAAACACCTTGTAC. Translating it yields CASSLTVQNTLY. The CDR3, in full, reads CASSLTVQNTLYF.

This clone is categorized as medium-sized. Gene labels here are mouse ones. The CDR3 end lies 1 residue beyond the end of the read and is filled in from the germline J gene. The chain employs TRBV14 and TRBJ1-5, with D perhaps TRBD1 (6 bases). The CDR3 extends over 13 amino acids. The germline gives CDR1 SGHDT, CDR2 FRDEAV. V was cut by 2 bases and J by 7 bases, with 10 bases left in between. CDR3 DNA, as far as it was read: TGTGCCAGCAGTTTAACAGGGAAACAGGCTCCGCTT. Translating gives CASSLTGKQAPL. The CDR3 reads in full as CASSLTGKQAPLF.

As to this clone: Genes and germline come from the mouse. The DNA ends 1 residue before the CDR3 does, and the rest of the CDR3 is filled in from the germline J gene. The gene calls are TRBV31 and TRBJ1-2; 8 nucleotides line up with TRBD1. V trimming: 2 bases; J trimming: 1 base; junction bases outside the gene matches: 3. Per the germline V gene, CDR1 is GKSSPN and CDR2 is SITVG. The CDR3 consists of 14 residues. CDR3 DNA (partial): TGTGCCTGGAGTACCAGGGGGCTAAACTCCGACTACACC. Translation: CAWSTRGLNSDYT. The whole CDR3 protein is CAWSTRGLNSDYTF.

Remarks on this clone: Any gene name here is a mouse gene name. CDR3 region: CASSLGTGDQDTQYF. CDR3 DNA, as far as it was read: TGTGCCAGCTCTCTGGGGACTGGTGACCAAGACACCCAGTAC. This sequence joins TRBV12-2 and TRBJ2-5; TRBD2 agrees at 8 bases. From the germline J gene comes the end of the CDR3, since the read stops 1 residue before it. The germline V gene encodes CDR1 SGHLS and CDR2 HYDKME. This CDR3 has 15 amino acids. V lost 1 base and J lost 1; bases outside the gene matches: 3.

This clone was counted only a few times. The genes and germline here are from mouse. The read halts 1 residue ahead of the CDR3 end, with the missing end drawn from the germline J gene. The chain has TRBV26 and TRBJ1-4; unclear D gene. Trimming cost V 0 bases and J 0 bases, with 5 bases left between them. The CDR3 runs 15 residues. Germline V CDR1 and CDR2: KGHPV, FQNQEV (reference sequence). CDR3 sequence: CASSLSPFSNERLFF. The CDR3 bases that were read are TGTGCCAGCAGTCTGTCGCCCTTTTCCAACGAAAGATTATTT.